This passage covers 15 T cell receptor beta chains from one sample sequenced in a study of T cell responses to AZD1222 COVID-19 vaccine. Measured with immunoSEQ multiplex PCR; TCRdb has only the in-frame clones, and not every one. The sample contains 150,000 to 200,000 clones, 94% of which appear only once. The sample here was peripheral blood, taken 28 days after the second AZD1222 dose. Every receptor here comes from an adult who received the AZD1222 COVID-19 vaccine.

J is TRBJ2-1 and V is TRBV30; TRBD2 matches at 9 bases. CDR3 length: 18 residues. Unmatched junction bases numbered 16, after V lost 2 bases and J lost 5 bases. CDR1 is GTSNPN and CDR2 is SVGIG in the germline V gene (reference sequence). CDR3 loop: CAWSPGLATPTENNEQFF. Written as DNA, the CDR3 is TGTGCCTGGAGTCCGGGACTAGCCACCCCCACCGAGAACAATGAGCAGTTCTTC.

The CDR3 reads CAGGIGQLNSPLHF. As DNA, the CDR3 is TGTGCCGGAGGGATTGGACAACTGAATTCACCCCTCCACTTT. The rearrangement joins TRBV2 to TRBJ1-6; weak D call: TRBD1 (5 bases). Trimming took 11 bases from V and 7 from J, leaving 18 bases between them. The CDR3 has 14 amino acids. CDR1 and CDR2 (germline): SNHLY, FYNNEI.

The rearrangement joins TRBV3-1 (or the pseudogene TRBV3-2) to TRBJ2-3; 15 positions match TRBD2. The J segment lost 4 bases and the V segment lost 6 bases, leaving 5 bases of the junction unmatched. The CDR3 length is 16 residues. Germline CDR1 and CDR2: LGHDT and YNNKEL (reference sequence). The chain's CDR3 is CASRGTSGGRADTQYF. CDR3 bases: TGTGCCAGCAGAGGGACTAGCGGGGGGAGGGCAGATACGCAGTATTTT.

This clone was seen a single time. The chain couples TRBV5-4 to TRBJ1-2; no clear D gene. CDR3 size: 17 residues. V was clipped by 0 bases and J by 5 bases, with 20 bases between them. CDR1 SGHNT and CDR2 YYREEE come from the germline V gene (reference sequence). CDR3 protein: CASSLGSSLGFRYGYTF. The CDR3 coding sequence is TGTGCCAGCAGCTTGGGCTCGTCACTAGGGTTTAGGTATGGCTACACCTTC.

The sample holds one count of this clone. The CDR3 nucleotides are TGTGCCAGCAGTGGGGGGTTAGGAGACACTGAAGCTTTCTTT. This gives the protein CASSGGLGDTEAFF. The rearrangement links TRBV2 to TRBJ1-1; a possible D gene is TRBD1 (5 bases). V gave up 4 bases and J gave up 3 bases, with 12 bases separating them. The CDR3 has 14 residues. Germline V gene lookup returns CDR1 SNHLY and CDR2 FYNNEI.

The chain recombines TRBV7-2 with TRBJ2-7, with 9 bases fitting TRBD2. After removal of 0 bases from V and 5 bases from J, the junction contained 5 bases not matched to a gene. The CDR3 covers 15 residues. Germline CDR1 and CDR2: SGHTA and FQGNSA. The CDR3 reads CASSLASLAGNEQYF. The CDR3, as DNA: TGTGCCAGCAGCTTAGCGAGTCTAGCGGGAAACGAGCAGTACTTC.

This chain connects TRBV2 to TRBJ2-2, with a possible D match to TRBD1 (6 bases). V lost 5 bases, J lost 7 bases, and 14 bases lay in between. This CDR3 spans 14 amino acids. Germline values: CDR1 SNHLY, CDR2 FYNNEI. The CDR3 bases are TGTGCCAGCAGTATACAGGGAATGATCGGGGAGCTGTTTTTT. This gives the protein CASSIQGMIGELFF.

This clone was detected once. V is TRBV15 and J is TRBJ1-3, with 9 bases that match TRBD1. The germline CDR1 and CDR2 sequences are LNHNV and YYDKDF (reference sequence). The CDR3 sequence is 17 residues long. The ends lost 0 bases at V and 4 bases at J; junction bases unmatched: 7. CDR3 DNA sequence: TGTGCCACCAGCAGAGACCTCCTTGGACAGGGGGGAAACACCATATATTTT. This translates into CATSRDLLGQGGNTIYF.

J is TRBJ2-5 and V is TRBV7-9; unclear D gene. V lost 1 base to trimming and J lost 2 bases, with 8 bases between them. CDR1 SEHNR and CDR2 FQNEAQ come from the germline V gene (reference sequence). This CDR3 contains 14 residues. CDR3 loop: CASSLERPQETQYF. For the CDR3, the DNA is TGTGCCAGCAGCTTAGAGCGCCCACAAGAGACCCAGTACTTC.

In this sample, this clone turned up a few times. V and J are TRBV5-4 and TRBJ2-2; 7 bases align to TRBD2. CDR1 and CDR2 (germline): SGHNT, YYREEE (reference sequence). Losses at the gene ends were 3 bases for V and 1 base for J; bases not matched to a gene: 6. This CDR3 is 16 amino acids long. The CDR3 nucleotides are TGTGCCAGCAGCTCTCCCGAGCGGGGGAACACCGGGGAGCTGTTTTTT. Translated, it gives CASSSPERGNTGELFF.

The chain recombines TRBV6-1 with TRBJ2-5; tentative D call: TRBD2 (5 bases). Germline CDR1 MNHNS, CDR2 SASEGT. The CDR3 sequence is 13 residues long. V lost 7 bases to trimming and J lost 3 bases, with 12 bases between them. The CDR3 sequence: CASTARAEETQYF. Written as DNA, the CDR3 is TGTGCCAGCACCGCGAGGGCCGAAGAGACCCAGTACTTC.

The chain uses TRBV2 and TRBJ2-2, with 11 bases matching TRBD1. V shed 3 bases and J 4 bases; nucleotides not matched to a gene: 7. Germline V gene sequence: CDR1 SNHLY, CDR2 FYNNEI. The CDR3 contains 17 residues. The CDR3, as DNA: TGTGCCAGCAGTGATCCCCGGGACAGGGGGAGCACCGGGGAGCTGTTTTTT. Its translation: CASSDPRDRGSTGELFF.

This chain uses TRBV27 with TRBJ1-3; D is perhaps TRBD1 (5 bases). The CDR3 spans 13 residues. V was clipped by 8 bases and J by 0 bases, with 8 bases between them. Germline V gene sequence: CDR1 MNHEY, CDR2 SMNVEV (reference sequence). CDR3 amino acids: CASRGVSGNTIYF. CDR3 nucleotide sequence: TGTGCCAGCCGAGGGGTCTCTGGAAACACCATATATTTT.

The chain links TRBV19 to TRBJ1-3; D is unclear. The CDR3 has 11 amino acids. CDR1 and CDR2 from the germline V gene are LNHDA and SQIVND (reference sequence). V lost 8 bases to trimming and J lost 8 bases, with 10 bases between them. Here the CDR3 DNA reads TGTGCCAGTCGGGAGGCGTACACCATATATTTT. This gives the protein CASREAYTIYF.

The J gene is TRBJ2-1, the V gene TRBV30; D is uncertain. This CDR3 has 13 amino acids. Trimming pared 1 base from V and 1 base from J, leaving 5 bases between. The germline CDR1 and CDR2 sequences are GTSNPN and SVGIG (reference sequence). The CDR3 protein is CAWSGLSYNEQFF. The CDR3, as DNA: TGTGCCTGGAGTGGGCTTTCCTACAATGAGCAGTTCTTC. Complete variable domain (other parts from reference TRBV30 and TRBJ2-1): SQTIHQWPATLVQPVGSPLSLECTVEGTSNPNLYWYRQAAGRGLQLLFYSVGIGQISSEVPQNLSASRPQDRQFILSSKKLLLSDSGFYLCAWSGLSYNEQFFGPGTRLTVL.